This entry lists 23 T cell receptor beta chains sequenced from one sample in a study of T cell changes during pregnancy in multiple sclerosis (dated by TCRdb to between 2017 and 2020). Libraries were prepared through the immunoSEQ multiplex PCR assay. TCRdb stores this immuneACCESS table with in-frame sequences only. Part of the clones is absent; in the studies checked, under half of the shortfall reflects unresolved V genes, and no reason is known for the rest. The sample table shows about 47,000 clones, and around 89% are seen once. The ten largest clones add up to 6.5% to 8.5% of the sample. The sample here was CD8+ T cells from peripheral blood mononuclear cells, taken in the second trimester of pregnancy. All receptors derive from a female donor with multiple sclerosis, enrolled in a pregnancy study.

The chain links TRBV5-6 to TRBJ2-4, with 8 bases matching TRBD1. The length of the CDR3 is 16 residues. V was clipped by 4 bases and J by 3 bases; unmatched bases: 9. The V gene's germline CDR1 is SGHDT and CDR2 YYEEEE. The CDR3 here is CASSLGQGMGKNIQYF. The CDR3 DNA follows: TGTGCCAGCAGCCTAGGACAGGGTATGGGCAAAAACATTCAGTACTTC.

As regards this clone: The junction departs from germline at one end; a sequencing error may be responsible. The V call is TRBV7-7, the J call TRBJ2-5; 9 bases are a match to TRBD2. This CDR3 comprises 15 residues. Germline CDR1 reads SSHAT; CDR2 reads FNYEAQ (reference sequence). The CDR3, as DNA: TGTGCTAGCAGCTTCTCGGCGGGGGGGCAAGAGACCCAGTACTTC. Encoded protein: CASSFSAGGQETQYF.

The V and J genes are TRBV5-4 and TRBJ2-2; possible D gene TRBD1, 5 bases. Germline V gene lookup returns CDR1 SGHNT and CDR2 YYREEE (reference sequence). CDR3 length equals 16 residues. Trimming removed 4 bases from V and 0 bases from J, with 13 bases in between. CDR3 DNA sequence: TGTGCCAGCAGCACAAGACAGAGCCCGAACACCGGGGAGCTGTTTTTT. Its protein is CASSTRQSPNTGELFF.

In the case of this clone: An end of the junction differs from the germline gene, which may be a read error. This rearrangement joins TRBV6-1 to TRBJ2-7, with D perhaps TRBD2 (6 bases). The CDR3 is made up of 16 amino acids. Germline V gives CDR1 MNHNS, CDR2 SASEGT. The CDR3 DNA is TGTGCCAGCAGAGAAGCCGGGACTTCGAGCTCCTACGAGCAGTACTTC. Translating gives CASREAGTSSSYEQYF.

As to this clone: The junction departs from the called germline gene at one end, perhaps through a read error. The chain recombines TRBV7-2 with TRBJ1-5, with D unclear. Germline CDR1 is SGHTA and CDR2 is FQGNSA. This CDR3 spans 18 amino acids. The CDR3 reads CASSPTLSDIFSHQPQHF. In DNA, the CDR3 is TGTGCCAGCAGCCCAACCCTTAGCGACATTTTTAGCCATCAGCCCCAGCATTTT. The whole variable domain, filled in from reference TRBV7-2 and TRBJ1-5, reads GAGVSQSPSNKVTEKGKDVELRCDPISGHTALYWYRQSLGQGLEFLIYFQGNSAPDKSGLPSDRFSAERTGGSVSTLTIQRTQQEDSAVYLCASSPTLSDIFSHQPQHFGDGTRLSIL.

The chain carries TRBV5-1 and TRBJ2-2; TRBD2 matches 10 bases. CDR1 is SGHRS and CDR2 is YFSETQ in the germline V gene. This CDR3 region has 15 residues. V lost 7 bases and J lost 6; bases outside the gene matches: 9. The DNA for the CDR3 is TGCGCCAGCGCTTCCAGCGGGGGGGCCCCCGGGGAGCTGTTTTTT. Protein: CASASSGGAPGELFF.

The chain recombines TRBV15 with TRBJ1-5, with 7 bases identical to TRBD1. J was trimmed by 4 bases and V by 6 bases; bases with no gene match: 0. This CDR3 comprises 12 residues. Looked up from germline, CDR1 is LNHNV and CDR2 is YYDKDF (reference sequence). The CDR3 region has the DNA TGTGCCACCAGGACAGGGAATCAGCCCCAGCATTTT. This gives the protein CATRTGNQPQHF.

The chain uses TRBV2 and TRBJ1-1; 9 nucleotides align to TRBD1. Trimming removed 6 bases from V and 6 bases from J; junction bases left unmatched: 2. This CDR3 comprises 12 residues. From germline, CDR1 is SNHLY and CDR2 FYNNEI. DNA of the CDR3: TGTGCCAGCAGGGACAGGGGACCTGAAGCTTTCTTT. Translating gives CASRDRGPEAFF.

This clone was observed a handful of times. This chain links TRBV5-4 with TRBJ1-1; perhaps TRBD1 as D (5 bases). The CDR3 extends over 12 amino acids. V was pared by 4 bases and J by 2 bases, with 6 bases between. Germline loops: CDR1 SGHNT, CDR2 YYREEE (reference sequence). The CDR3 reads CASSGANTEAFF. CDR3 in DNA: TGTGCCAGCAGCGGGGCTAACACTGAAGCTTTCTTT.

This chain joins TRBV9 and TRBJ1-1, with 8 positions matching TRBD1. Unmatched junction bases numbered 9, after V lost 3 bases and J lost 5 bases. There are 15 residues in the CDR3. In germline, CDR1 is SGDLS, CDR2 YYNGEE. The CDR3 DNA follows: TGTGCCAGCAGCGCCAACAGGGGGTGGGATACTGAAGCTTTCTTT. Its translation: CASSANRGWDTEAFF.

This rearrangement joins TRBV7-2 to TRBJ1-6; D is undetermined. The CDR3 has 16 residues. Trimming took 4 bases from V and 0 from J, leaving 10 bases between them. Looked up from germline, CDR1 is SGHTA and CDR2 is FQGNSA. In nucleotides, the CDR3 is TGTGCCAGCAGCTCGGGTCTAAGCTCCTATAATTCACCCCTCCACTTT. Translation: CASSSGLSSYNSPLHF. Complete variable domain (other parts from reference TRBV7-2 and TRBJ1-6): GAGVSQSPSNKVTEKGKDVELRCDPISGHTALYWYRQSLGQGLEFLIYFQGNSAPDKSGLPSDRFSAERTGGSVSTLTIQRTQQEDSAVYLCASSSGLSSYNSPLHFGNGTRLTVT.

V usage is TRBV5-4 and J usage is TRBJ2-7; 10 nucleotides agree with TRBD1. The length of the CDR3 is 14 residues. Germline lookup yields CDR1 SGHNT and CDR2 YYREEE (reference sequence). V lost 4 bases and J lost 2; bases outside the gene matches: 3. The CDR3 region has the DNA TGTGCCAGCAGCGCCGGGACAGGGGCCTACGAGCAGTACTTC. Its protein product is CASSAGTGAYEQYF.

The CDR3 region is CASSPGQVPPLHF. CDR3 sequence (DNA): TGTGCCAGCAGCCCAGGCCAGGTACCACCCCTCCACTTT. The rearrangement joins TRBV5-6 to TRBJ1-6, with no clear D. Germline loops: CDR1 SGHDT, CDR2 YYEEEE. V lost 4 bases and J lost 11, with 13 bases in between. The CDR3 runs 13 residues.

This sequence joins TRBV11-2 and TRBJ1-2; 7 bases fit TRBD1. The length of the CDR3 is 19 residues. With 0 bases clipped from V and 6 bases from J, the junction kept 19 bases outside the gene matches. Germline loops: CDR1 SGHAT, CDR2 FQNNGV. CDR3 amino acids: CASSLDPGDSPALANGYTF. CDR3 nucleotides: TGTGCCAGCAGCTTAGATCCCGGGGACAGCCCCGCCCTTGCGAATGGCTACACCTTC. Filled out from reference TRBV11-2 and TRBJ1-2, the complete variable domain reads EAGVAQSPRYKIIEKRQSVAFWCNPISGHATLYWYQQILGQGPKLLIQFQNNGVVDDSQLPKDRFSAERLKGVDSTLKIQPAKLEDSAVYLCASSLDPGDSPALANGYTFGSGTRLTVV.

The chain combines TRBV5-1 with TRBJ2-1; 7 bases are shared with TRBD2. This CDR3 region has 15 residues. J was trimmed by 4 bases and V by 4 bases; bases with no gene match: 8. CDR1 and CDR2 (germline): SGHRS, YFSETQ. The CDR3 is CASSRLAEGYNEQFF. CDR3 nucleotide sequence: TGCGCCAGCAGCCGTCTAGCGGAGGGATACAATGAGCAGTTCTTC.

J is TRBJ1-3 and V is TRBV30; D call uncertain. CDR1 and CDR2 from the germline V gene are GTSNPN and SVGIG (reference sequence). The CDR3 is made up of 14 amino acids. V lost 0 bases and J 9 bases, leaving 15 bases between the germline ends. The CDR3 sequence: CAWSVPSTAVTIYF. The CDR3 DNA sequence: TGTGCCTGGAGTGTACCTTCCACAGCGGTCACCATATATTTT.

The rearrangement links TRBV27 to TRBJ2-1, with D possibly matching TRBD2 (6 bases). Trimming left V 7 bases short and J 6 bases short, with 16 bases between. Germline assignment: CDR1 MNHEY and CDR2 SMNVEV (reference sequence). The CDR3 totals 14 residues. CDR3 in amino acids: CASTVSGSGNEQFF. CDR3 sequence (DNA): TGTGCCAGCACCGTTAGCGGTTCAGGCAATGAGCAGTTCTTC.

V gene TRBV25-1 combines with J gene TRBJ2-3; TRBD2 might be the D (5 bases). The V and J ends lost 4 bases and 4 bases respectively, with 6 bases between them. There are 12 residues in the CDR3. Germline values: CDR1 MGHDK, CDR2 SYGVNS. CDR3 residues: CASSGRADTQYF. CDR3 in DNA: TGTGCCAGCAGTGGGCGGGCAGATACGCAGTATTTT.

The chain couples TRBV30 to TRBJ1-1; D not resolved. The CDR3 spans 13 residues. The germline V gene has CDR1 GTSNPN and CDR2 SVGIG (reference sequence). The germline V and J ends were trimmed by 0 bases and 5 bases, with 10 bases remaining between them. The CDR3 loop is CAWSVSEATEAFF. For the CDR3, the DNA is TGTGCCTGGAGTGTAAGTGAGGCAACTGAAGCTTTCTTT.

The V gene is TRBV13, the J gene TRBJ1-3, with 8 bases fitting TRBD1. With V trimmed by 5 bases and J by 4 bases, 16 bases remained unmatched. This CDR3 spans 18 amino acids. Germline loops: CDR1 PRHDT, CDR2 FYEKMQ (reference sequence). CDR3 amino acids: CASSLLISGQGSGNTIYF. The DNA of the CDR3 is TGTGCCAGCAGCCTACTAATTAGCGGACAGGGTTCGGGAAACACCATATATTTT.

This chain connects TRBV6-5 to TRBJ2-7; 9 bases map to TRBD1. CDR1 and CDR2 from the germline V gene are MNHEY and SVGAGI. The CDR3 consists of 16 residues. Trimming took 4 bases from V and 0 from J; bases not matched to a gene: 7. The CDR3 sequence: CASSFSGGQGSYEQYF. CDR3 nucleotides: TGTGCCAGCAGTTTCTCCGGGGGACAGGGCTCCTACGAGCAGTACTTC.

The chain recombines TRBV27 with TRBJ2-5; TRBD2 agrees at 11 bases. The germline V gene has CDR1 MNHEY and CDR2 SMNVEV (reference sequence). The CDR3 sequence is 18 residues long. With V trimmed by 2 bases and J by 3 bases, 11 bases remained unmatched. This chain's CDR3 is CASSLRPPVAGGKETQYF. CDR3 bases: TGTGCCAGCAGTTTACGACCCCCAGTAGCGGGAGGGAAAGAGACCCAGTACTTC.

This rearrangement joins TRBV19 to TRBJ2-3, with 11 positions matching TRBD2. The CDR3 has 18 residues. Unmatched junction bases numbered 7, after V lost 1 base and J lost 1 base. The V gene's germline CDR1 is LNHDA and CDR2 SQIVND (reference sequence). CDR3 nucleotide sequence: TGTGCCAGTAGTATAGGGGGCGAACTAGCGGGGGGCACAGATACGCAGTATTTT. This codes for CASSIGGELAGGTDTQYF.